These T cell receptor beta chains were read from a single sample in a study of blood T cells in healthy people across ages. TCRdb reprocessed the 5' RACE reads with MiXCR, giving one entry per CDR3 protein. The repertoire holds 550,000 to 700,000 distinct CDR3 sequences, with 25% to 30% as singletons. The sample consisted of blood. Receptors originate from a woman in her seventies in good health. The CDR3 runs from the conserved cysteine through the conserved F or W. A D gene is named only where the DNA matches it firmly. Clone sizes are given selectively: once, few, many, or a class where the clone is expanded.

d_gene	v_gene	abundance	j_gene	CDR3aa	CDR3nt
.	TRBV7-3	.	TRBJ2-1	CASSLSWGSSYNEQFF	TGTGCCAGCAGTCTTAGTTGGGGTAGCTCCTACAATGAGCAGTTCTTC
TRBD1	TRBV28	.	TRBJ2-6	CASSLQGARAGANVLTF	TGTGCCAGCAGCCTACAGGGGGCGCGGGCTGGGGCCAACGTCCTGACTTTC
.	TRBV11-2	.	TRBJ2-5	CASSLDRMRLGRFF	TGTGCCAGCAGCTTAGATCGGATGCGGCTAGGTCGGTTCTTC
.	TRBV11-2	.	TRBJ2-4	CASGGALSKNIQYF	TGTGCCAGCGGGGGGGCTTTGTCCAAAAACATTCAGTACTTC
TRBD1	TRBV7-3	.	TRBJ1-1	CASSPGTGLTEAFF	TGTGCCAGCAGCCCCGGGACAGGGTTAACTGAAGCTTTCTTT
.	TRBV2	few	TRBJ2-1	CASSEGSGGAIYNEQFF	TGTGCCAGCAGTGAAGGGTCGGGCGGTGCCATCTACAATGAGCAGTTCTTC
TRBD1	TRBV12-3/TRBV12-4	.	TRBJ1-2	CASSFSGQAHYTF	TGTGCCAGCAGTTTCTCCGGACAGGCTCACTACACCTTC
.	TRBV20-1	.	TRBJ2-2	CSAPRTGSGELFF	TGCAGTGCTCCCCGGACCGGTTCCGGGGAGCTGTTTTTT
.	TRBV9	.	TRBJ2-7	CASSEAPGVEQYF	TGTGCCAGCAGCGAGGCCCCTGGGGTTGAGCAGTACTTC
.	TRBV12-3/TRBV12-4	few	TRBJ2-2	CASSSSVMWTGELFF	TGTGCCAGCAGTTCCAGTGTTATGTGGACCGGGGAGCTGTTTTTT
.	TRBV29-1	.	TRBJ2-4	CSVVTGAIGNIQYF	TGCAGCGTTGTGACGGGGGCGATCGGAAACATTCAGTACTTC
.	TRBV5-1	many	TRBJ2-1	CASSTDRAVDQFF	TGCGCCAGCAGCACAGATAGGGCCGTCGATCAGTTCTTC
.	TRBV9	.	TRBJ2-2	CASSVSSLNTGELFF	TGTGCCAGCAGCGTATCCAGCTTGAACACCGGGGAGCTGTTTTTT
.	TRBV20-1	few	TRBJ2-3	CSANQESRSDTQYF	TGCAGTGCTAACCAGGAGTCCAGAAGCGATACGCAGTATTTT
.	TRBV20-1	.	TRBJ1-1	CSAVAGATEAFF	TGCAGTGCCGTAGCAGGGGCCACTGAAGCTTTCTTT
TRBD1	TRBV9	.	TRBJ1-4	CASSSRQGGAGEKLFF	TGTGCCAGCAGCTCGCGACAGGGGGGAGCCGGAGAAAAACTGTTTTTT
.	TRBV10-3	few	TRBJ2-5	CAISESGAGAQETQYF	TGTGCCATCAGTGAGTCAGGGGCGGGGGCCCAAGAGACCCAGTACTTC
.	TRBV28	.	TRBJ1-4	CASSALRGAVEKLFF	TGTGCCAGCAGTGCCCTGAGGGGCGCAGTAGAAAAACTGTTTTTT
TRBD1	TRBV13	few	TRBJ1-4	CAYMDRGNEKLFF	TGTGCCTACATGGACAGGGGTAATGAAAAACTGTTTTTT
.	TRBV5-1	.	TRBJ1-2	CASSLSGGAYGYTF	TGCGCCAGCAGCCTGTCCGGAGGGGCCTATGGCTACACCTTC
TRBD1	TRBV6-1	.	TRBJ2-7	CASSEGFGQGVNEQYF	TGTGCCAGCAGTGAGGGCTTTGGACAGGGCGTCAACGAGCAGTACTTC
TRBD1	TRBV3-1	.	TRBJ2-7	CASSPWDRYYEQYF	TGTGCCAGCAGCCCTTGGGACAGATACTACGAGCAGTACTTC
TRBD2	TRBV20-1	.	TRBJ2-7	CSAPLTSGGSYEQYF	TGCAGTGCTCCCCTCACTAGCGGGGGATCATACGAGCAGTACTTC
.	TRBV18	once	TRBJ2-7	CASSPVGGSYEQYF	TGTGCCAGCTCACCGGTAGGGGGGTCCTACGAGCAGTACTTC
.	TRBV11-2	few	TRBJ1-5	CASSASEGRDSTQPQHF	TGTGCCAGCAGCGCTTCCGAGGGCCGAGACAGTACTCAGCCCCAGCATTTT
TRBD2	TRBV20-1	few	TRBJ2-7	CSARDAGGIYEQYF	TGCAGTGCTAGAGATGCGGGGGGGATCTACGAGCAGTACTTC
.	TRBV12-3/TRBV12-4	.	TRBJ1-5	CASSGGSLQPQHF	TGTGCCAGCAGTGGAGGGTCCCTTCAGCCCCAGCATTTT
.	TRBV7-2	.	TRBJ2-7	CASSAHHEQYF	TGTGCCAGCAGTGCCCATCACGAGCAGTACTTC
TRBD1	TRBV7-2	.	TRBJ1-2	CASSSTRIGQVYGYTF	TGTGCCAGCAGCTCAACTAGGATTGGACAGGTCTATGGCTACACCTTC
TRBD1	TRBV6-2/TRBV6-3	.	TRBJ1-5	CASSKIGDRGPSFGGSQHF	TGTGCCAGCAGCAAGATAGGGGACAGGGGACCTTCCTTCGGTGGGTCCCAGCATTTT
.	TRBV18	few	TRBJ2-3	CASSPRTDTRYF	TGTGCCAGCTCACCACGCACAGATACGCGGTATTTT
TRBD2	TRBV7-9	few	TRBJ2-3	CASSPSTSGGPLDGGQYF	TGTGCCAGCAGCCCCTCGACTAGCGGGGGGCCCTTGGATGGTGGGCAGTATTTT
.	TRBV29-1	.	TRBJ2-1	CSVAGRNYNEQFF	TGCAGCGTTGCGGGACGGAATTACAATGAGCAGTTCTTC
.	TRBV6-4	.	TRBJ2-4	CASSDPPGNIQYF	TGTGCCAGCAGTGACCCCCCGGGAAACATTCAGTACTTC
TRBD1	TRBV12-3/TRBV12-4	few	TRBJ2-5	CASTDGQALGETQYF	TGTGCCAGCACCGACGGACAGGCTCTGGGAGAGACCCAGTACTTC
.	TRBV29-1	few	TRBJ2-7	CSVNRNSYEQYF	TGCAGCGTTAACAGGAACTCCTACGAGCAGTACTTC
.	TRBV29-1	.	TRBJ2-6	CSVKGRVGSGANVLTF	TGCAGCGTTAAGGGCAGGGTAGGCTCTGGGGCCAACGTCCTGACTTTC
.	TRBV18	many	TRBJ2-5	CASSPPVAGQETQYF	TGTGCCAGCTCACCACCGGTGGCGGGTCAGGAGACCCAGTACTTC
TRBD2	TRBV7-9	.	TRBJ2-5	CASSLAIAGVRQETQYF	TGTGCCAGCAGCTTAGCGATAGCGGGGGTAAGACAAGAGACCCAGTACTTC
TRBD1	TRBV20-1	.	TRBJ1-4	CSAETGANEKLFF	TGCAGTGCTGAGACAGGGGCTAATGAAAAACTGTTTTTT
TRBD2	TRBV6-6	few	TRBJ2-5	CASREAGAGKETQYF	TGTGCCAGCAGAGAAGCGGGGGCCGGTAAAGAGACCCAGTACTTC
.	TRBV5-1	.	TRBJ2-5	CASSQGREETQYF	TGCGCCAGCAGCCAGGGCAGGGAAGAGACCCAGTACTTC
.	TRBV20-1	few	TRBJ2-5	CSAREGSSQETQYF	TGCAGTGCTAGAGAAGGTAGCAGCCAAGAGACCCAGTACTTC
.	TRBV29-1	few	TRBJ1-3	CSVVKVSGNTIYF	TGCAGCGTAGTCAAGGTCTCTGGAAACACCATATATTTT
.	TRBV20-1	.	TRBJ1-5	CSAQQTVNQPQHF	TGCAGTGCTCAGCAAACGGTTAATCAGCCCCAGCATTTT
TRBD2	TRBV3-1	many	TRBJ2-4	CASSPGLASIDIQYF	TGTGCCAGCAGCCCGGGACTAGCGAGTATAGACATTCAGTACTTC
.	TRBV10-3	once	TRBJ1-1	CAPRTNTEAFF	TGTGCCCCCCGGACCAACACTGAAGCTTTCTTT
.	TRBV24-1	few	TRBJ1-1	CATRAPGPNTEAFF	TGTGCCACTCGCGCACCGGGCCCAAACACTGAAGCTTTCTTT
.	TRBV7-3	.	TRBJ1-6	CASSSWGEHSYNSPLHF	TGTGCCAGCAGCTCATGGGGGGAACACTCCTATAATTCACCCCTCCACTTT
.	TRBV20-1	.	TRBJ1-6	CSARGQENSPLHF	TGCAGTGCTAGAGGACAGGAGAATTCACCCCTCCACTTT
.	TRBV10-3	.	TRBJ1-1	CAISPTGKAEAFF	TGTGCCATCAGTCCCACAGGGAAGGCTGAAGCTTTCTTT
TRBD2	TRBV18	few	TRBJ2-7	CASSPEIAGQGEQYF	TGTGCCAGCTCACCGGAGATAGCGGGGCAGGGGGAGCAGTACTTC
TRBD1	TRBV7-7	few	TRBJ2-1	CASSPGQGGYNEQFF	TGTGCTAGCAGCCCGGGACAGGGTGGGTACAATGAGCAGTTCTTC